Shown below are 8 T cell receptor beta chains from a single sample sequenced in a study of cytomegalovirus exposure and HLA in healthy donors. PCR used 60 Vbeta primers and 13 Jbeta primers. Method: immunoSEQ multiplex PCR; TCRdb's copy keeps in-frame clones and lacks some. The sample contains some 170,000 clones, 77% of which appear only once. The sample was PBMCs. All receptors derive from a woman aged 25 to 45 in good health and CMV-seronegative.

The chain joins TRBV28 to TRBJ2-7; 8 bases align to TRBD2. CDR1 and CDR2 (germline): MDHEN, SYDVKM. With 4 bases clipped from V and 6 bases from J, the junction kept 5 bases outside the gene matches. The length of the CDR3 is 13 residues. DNA for the CDR3: TGTGCCAGCAGTTCGGGACTAGGTGCCGAGCAGTACTTC. Protein: CASSSGLGAEQYF.

The chain is built from TRBV28 and TRBJ2-7, with 7 bases identical to TRBD2. This CDR3 is built from 15 residues. Looked up from germline, CDR1 is MDHEN and CDR2 is SYDVKM. Germline trimming cut 6 bases from V and 4 bases from J; bases unmatched to any gene: 12. CDR3 in DNA: TGTGCCAGCAGCTTGGGGGGGTCAGGAGGGTACGAGCAGTACTTC. This translates into CASSLGGSGGYEQYF.

This clone was detected only once. V and J are TRBV27 and TRBJ1-2, with TRBD1 identical over 7 bases. CDR3 size: 15 residues. V lost 5 bases and J lost 4; bases outside the gene matches: 10. Germline V CDR1 and CDR2: MNHEY, SMNVEV (reference sequence). Here the CDR3 reads CASSPLQQGGYGYTF. The CDR3 DNA is TGTGCCAGCAGTCCCCTTCAGCAGGGGGGCTATGGCTACACCTTC.

This clone has more than one count but fewer than ten. V and J are TRBV25-1 and TRBJ1-5, with D maybe TRBD1 (5 bases). With 3 bases removed from V and 0 bases from J, the gap between germline ends came to 9 bases. The CDR3 consists of 15 residues. CDR1 is MGHDK and CDR2 is SYGVNS in the germline V gene. The CDR3 coding sequence is TGTGCCAGCAGTGAGGGGGAGGATAGCAATCAGCCCCAGCATTTT. Translated: CASSEGEDSNQPQHF.

V and J are TRBV4-1 and TRBJ2-7, with D possibly matching TRBD1 (6 bases). Trimming cost V 7 bases and J 0 bases, with 13 bases left between them. This CDR3 spans 14 amino acids. The germline gives CDR1 MGHRA, CDR2 YSYEKL. The CDR3 coding sequence is TGCGCCAGCAAACTGGGGACAAGCTCCTACGAGCAGTACTTC. This sequence encodes CASKLGTSSYEQYF.

Regarding this clone: Other DNA sequences from this sample encode an identical CDR3 as well. This sequence joins TRBV27 and TRBJ2-7; D is ambiguous. The V end was cut by 2 bases, the J end by 0 bases, with 5 bases between. Germline V gives CDR1 MNHEY, CDR2 SMNVEV (reference sequence). The CDR3 loop spans 13 amino acids. The CDR3 DNA is TGTGCCAGCAGTTTAGGGCACTCCTACGAGCAGTACTTC. Amino acids: CASSLGHSYEQYF.

The chain is built from TRBV5-6 and TRBJ1-1; D possibly corresponds to TRBD1 (5 bases). V lost 1 base to trimming and J lost 11 bases, with 12 bases between them. This CDR3 is built from 12 residues. CDR1 and CDR2 (germline): SGHDT, YYEEEE. In nucleotides, the CDR3 is TGTGCCAGCAGCTTGTCAGGACAAGGTGCTTTCTTT. Protein sequence: CASSLSGQGAFF.

V usage is TRBV7-3 and J usage is TRBJ1-5, with unresolved D. Deletions cut 3 bases from V and 2 bases from J, with 11 bases between. Per the germline V gene, CDR1 is SGHTA and CDR2 is FQGTGA. The CDR3 length is 15 residues. CDR3 coding DNA: TGTGCCAGCAGCTTGGTGGGCTGGGGCAATCAGCCCCAGCATTTT. Translating gives CASSLVGWGNQPQHF.